These 25 T cell receptor beta chains were sequenced from one sample in a study of CD8 T cells in Susac syndrome. cDNA came from roughly 0.53 to 1 ug RNA primed by random hexamers. TCRdb analysed the immunoSEQ multiplex PCR reads with MiXCR anew, one entry per CDR3 protein. The data hold about 190,000 distinct CDR3 sequences, with 85% to 95% observed a single time. Sequencing was done on a sample of CD8+ T cells from PBMCs. These receptors all stem from a human donor with Susac syndrome.

The chain employs TRBV2 and TRBJ2-7; D is possibly TRBD1 (6 bases). Germline values: CDR1 SNHLY, CDR2 FYNNEI. The CDR3 has 13 residues. Trimming took off 9 bases at V and 2 bases at J, with 14 bases between the two ends. CDR3 DNA: TGTGCCAGTGGGACAACAGAACCCTACGAGCAGTACTTC. Amino acid sequence: CASGTTEPYEQYF.

The chain couples TRBV7-9 to TRBJ2-2; D possibly matches TRBD1 or TRBD2 (5 bases each). CDR3 length: 17 residues. V was shortened by 4 bases and J by 3 bases, with 18 bases between the two germline ends. Germline CDR1 reads SEHNR; CDR2 reads FQNEAQ (reference sequence). The CDR3 loop is CASSSPYSGRDTGELFF. Here the CDR3 DNA reads TGTGCCAGCAGCTCACCCTATTCAGGGCGGGACACCGGGGAGCTGTTTTTT. Looking up the rest from reference TRBV7-9 and TRBJ2-2 gives the full variable domain: DTGVSQNPRHKITKRGQNVTFRCDPISEHNRLYWYRQTLGQGPEFLTYFQNEAQLEKSRLLSDRFSAERPKGSFSTLEIQRTEQGDSAMYLCASSSPYSGRDTGELFFGEGSRLTVL.

The V gene is TRBV10-3, the J gene TRBJ1-2; D gene unclear. This CDR3 spans 12 amino acids. Germline-derived CDR1 and CDR2 are ENHRY and SYGVKD. V was trimmed by 3 bases and J by 4 bases, leaving 6 bases between them. The CDR3 loop is CAISEQAYGYTF. CDR3 nucleotide sequence: TGTGCCATCAGTGAACAAGCCTATGGCTACACCTTC.

The chain joins TRBV6-6 to TRBJ2-3, with D maybe TRBD1 (8 bases). The CDR3 runs 15 residues. Trimming cost V 6 bases and J 2 bases, with 15 bases left between them. Germline V gene lookup returns CDR1 MNHNY and CDR2 SVGAGI (reference sequence). The CDR3 DNA reads TGTGCCAGCAGGGACAGGGACTATTACACAGATACGCAGTATTTT. Protein: CASRDRDYYTDTQYF.

This clonotype has only one observation. The chain is built from TRBV7-9 and TRBJ2-5, with 9 nucleotides matching TRBD1. Trimming removed 7 bases from V and 5 bases from J; junction bases left unmatched: 8. Germline-derived CDR1 and CDR2 are SEHNR and FQNEAQ (reference sequence). The CDR3 is made up of 14 amino acids. The CDR3 coding sequence is TGTGCCAGCAAAGCACAGGGGGCGAGGGAGACCCAGTACTTC. Its protein is CASKAQGARETQYF.

V gene TRBV28 combines with J gene TRBJ1-2, with D unresolved. In germline, CDR1 is MDHEN, CDR2 SYDVKM. The CDR3 sequence is 10 residues long. Deletions cut 5 bases from V and 6 bases from J, with 4 bases between. The CDR3 sequence: CASSADGYTF. The CDR3, as DNA: TGTGCCAGCAGTGCCGATGGCTACACCTTC.

This rearrangement joins TRBV28 to TRBJ1-1, with TRBD1 matching over 10 bases. The CDR3 has 17 amino acids. V trimming: 6 bases; J trimming: 3 bases; junction bases outside the gene matches: 13. Germline V CDR1 and CDR2: MDHEN, SYDVKM. The CDR3 spells CASSNHYGTGAHTEAFF. In DNA, the CDR3 is TGTGCCAGCAGCAATCATTACGGGACAGGGGCACACACTGAAGCTTTCTTT.

This chain links TRBV20-1 with TRBJ2-1; D may be TRBD1 (6 bases). The V gene's germline CDR1 is DFQATT and CDR2 SNEGSKA (reference sequence). This CDR3 has 15 amino acids. V lost 1 base and J 2 bases, leaving 12 bases between the germline ends. The CDR3 DNA is TGCAGTGCTAGAGGGAAAGGGACACCCTACAATGAGCAGTTCTTC. It is translated as CSARGKGTPYNEQFF.

The rearrangement joins TRBV5-6 to TRBJ2-3; D is ambiguous. The CDR3 covers 14 residues. From germline, CDR1 is SGHDT and CDR2 YYEEEE. The V and J ends lost 0 bases and 0 bases respectively, with 5 bases between them. CDR3 sequence reads: CASSLAISTDTQYF. DNA of the CDR3: TGTGCCAGCAGCTTGGCCATCAGCACAGATACGCAGTATTTT.

The chain joins TRBV10-2 to TRBJ2-1; 10 positions agree with TRBD2. The CDR3 consists of 16 residues. V lost 2 bases and J lost 7; bases outside the gene matches: 8. CDR1 is WSHSY, CDR2 SAAADI, per germline. CDR3 in amino acids: CASSEVAGGRWNEQFF. CDR3 sequence (DNA): TGCGCCAGCAGTGAGGTAGCGGGAGGACGTTGGAATGAGCAGTTCTTC.

The genes are TRBV6-6 and TRBJ1-2; possible D gene TRBD1, 5 bases. The V gene's germline CDR1 is MNHNY and CDR2 SVGAGI (reference sequence). Trimming pared 7 bases from V and 10 bases from J, leaving 16 bases between. This CDR3 comprises 12 residues. The CDR3 reads CASIPGEGFYTF. CDR3 DNA: TGTGCCAGCATACCGGGGGAGGGTTTCTACACCTTC.

CDR3 DNA sequence: TGTGCCAGCAGCGCCCTAGCGGGAGGGCTGTACAATGAGCAGTTCTTC. Protein sequence: CASSALAGGLYNEQFF. The rearrangement links TRBV9 to TRBJ2-1; 12 bases fit TRBD2. V was pared by 3 bases and J by 4 bases, with 5 bases of the junction left unmatched. The CDR3 consists of 16 residues. The germline V gene has CDR1 SGDLS and CDR2 YYNGEE. Supplemented by reference TRBV9 and TRBJ2-1, the full variable domain reads DSGVTQTPKHLITATGQRVTLRCSPRSGDLSVYWYQQSLDQGLQFLIQYYNGEERAKGNILERFSAQQFPDLHSELNLSSLELGDSALYFCASSALAGGLYNEQFFGPGTRLTVL.

The CDR3 loop is CASSWSGTDLDTQYF. The DNA for the CDR3 is TGTGCCAGCAGTTGGAGCGGGACGGACTTAGATACGCAGTATTTT. The V call is TRBV7-9, the J call TRBJ2-3; 7 bases line up with TRBD2. The V and J ends lost 6 bases and 5 bases, in that order; junction bases with no gene match: 11. CDR3 length: 15 amino acids. Germline CDR1 reads SEHNR; CDR2 reads FQNEAQ (reference sequence).

The CDR3 region has the DNA TGCGCCAGCAGCTTGGTCAGGGGGAGCACAGATACGCAGTATTTT. It yields the protein CASSLVRGSTDTQYF. The rearrangement joins TRBV5-1 to TRBJ2-3, with 7 positions matching TRBD1. J was trimmed by 0 bases and V by 0 bases; bases with no gene match: 1. The germline V gene has CDR1 SGHRS and CDR2 YFSETQ. The CDR3 loop spans 15 amino acids.

J is TRBJ2-1 and V is TRBV15, with D uncertain. Germline V gene lookup returns CDR1 LNHNV and CDR2 YYDKDF (reference sequence). V dropped 5 bases and J dropped 10 bases, with 15 bases sitting between them. The CDR3 consists of 13 residues. Here the CDR3 DNA reads TGTGCCACCAGCCTAGATCTGGGGAAGGAGCAGTTCTTC. Its translation is CATSLDLGKEQFF.

This sequence joins TRBV11-2 and TRBJ2-7, with a possible D match to TRBD2 (5 bases). Trimming removed 1 base from V and 0 bases from J, with 13 bases in between. CDR3 length equals 16 residues. Per the germline V gene, CDR1 is SGHAT and CDR2 is FQNNGV. CDR3 sequence reads: CASSLVFRGTSYEQYF. As DNA, the CDR3 is TGTGCCAGCAGCTTAGTATTCCGGGGTACCTCCTACGAGCAGTACTTC.

This clonotype was observed a few times. The CDR3 DNA is TGTGCCAGCAGTCCCATGCCCCGACTAGCCAATGAGCAGTTCTTC. Amino acids: CASSPMPRLANEQFF. The rearrangement links TRBV27 to TRBJ2-1, with 7 bases aligning to TRBD2. This CDR3 comprises 15 residues. CDR1 and CDR2 (germline): MNHEY, SMNVEV (reference sequence). V lost 5 bases, J lost 6 bases, and 10 bases stayed unmatched.

The genes are TRBV28 and TRBJ1-5; a possible D gene is TRBD1 (6 bases). Trimming stripped 7 bases from V and 6 bases from J, with 16 bases between. Germline V gene lookup returns CDR1 MDHEN and CDR2 SYDVKM. The CDR3 has 14 residues. This CDR3 is CASNSQGRGQPQHF. Written as DNA, the CDR3 is TGTGCCAGCAACTCACAGGGAAGAGGTCAGCCCCAGCATTTT. Combining the CDR3 with reference TRBV28 and TRBJ1-5 gives the whole variable domain DVKVTQSSRYLVKRTGEKVFLECVQDMDHENMFWYRQDPGLGLRLIYFSYDVKMKEKGDIPEGYSVSREKKERFSLILESASTNQTSMYLCASNSQGRGQPQHFGDGTRLSIL.

This chain links TRBV12-3 or TRBV12-4 with TRBJ2-7; D is ambiguous. This CDR3 contains 11 residues. Trimming took 1 base from V and 6 from J, leaving 4 bases between them. CDR3 residues: CASSLGPEQYF. CDR3 in DNA: TGTGCCAGCAGTTTAGGACCCGAGCAGTACTTC.

The chain uses TRBV12-3 or TRBV12-4 and TRBJ2-5; TRBD2 aligns across 8 bases. The CDR3 is 16 amino acids. With 5 bases clipped from V and 8 bases from J, the junction kept 16 bases outside the gene matches. CDR3 nucleotides: TGTGCCAGCAGTCCACCAGCCGGGACTAGGGGGATTACCCAGTACTTC. It codes for CASSPPAGTRGITQYF.

The chain employs TRBV19 and TRBJ1-2; the D is unclear. The CDR3 loop spans 13 amino acids. V dropped 6 bases and J dropped 4 bases, with 12 bases sitting between them. Germline V lookup: CDR1 LNHDA, CDR2 SQIVND (reference sequence). The CDR3 DNA reads as TGTGCCAGTAGCACGGGCCCGACCTATGGCTACACCTTC. Translating gives CASSTGPTYGYTF.

This sequence joins TRBV4-1 and TRBJ2-7; tentatively, D is TRBD2 (6 bases). The germline CDR1 and CDR2 sequences are MGHRA and YSYEKL. V lost 2 bases and J 6 bases, leaving 20 bases between the germline ends. The CDR3 covers 16 residues. The CDR3 region is CASSQRPGQIGGEQYF. DNA of the CDR3: TGCGCCAGCAGCCAACGACCGGGCCAAATCGGGGGCGAGCAGTACTTC.

This clonotype appeared a few times. The chain joins TRBV12-3 or TRBV12-4 to TRBJ2-1; D gene unclear. The CDR3 sequence is 10 residues long. V gave up 8 bases and J gave up 3 bases, with 2 bases separating them. CDR3 loop: CASGYNEQFF. The CDR3 DNA follows: TGTGCCAGCGGCTACAATGAGCAGTTCTTC.

The chain combines TRBV4-1 with TRBJ1-5, with a weak D call TRBD1 (5 bases). Per germline, CDR1 MGHRA and CDR2 YSYEKL. The CDR3 loop spans 14 amino acids. Deletions cut 6 bases from V and 7 bases from J, with 16 bases between. The CDR3 protein is CASSEGGEDQPQHF. The DNA for the CDR3 is TGCGCCAGCAGTGAGGGAGGGGAAGACCAGCCCCAGCATTTT.

The CDR3 loop reads CATSPGTGVQPQHF. The CDR3 DNA is TGTGCCACCAGTCCCGGGACAGGGGTTCAGCCCCAGCATTTT. J is TRBJ1-5 and V is TRBV15; 10 nucleotides line up with TRBD1. The CDR3 is made up of 14 amino acids. In germline, CDR1 is LNHNV, CDR2 YYDKDF (reference sequence). V shed 6 bases and J 6 bases; nucleotides not matched to a gene: 5. Looking up the rest from reference TRBV15 and TRBJ1-5 gives the full variable domain: DAMVIQNPRYQVTQFGKPVTLSCSQTLNHNVMYWYQQKSSQAPKLLFHYYDKDFNNEADTPDNFQSRRPNTSFCFLDIRSPGLGDTAMYLCATSPGTGVQPQHFGDGTRLSIL.